Listed here are 6 T cell receptor beta chains from one sample, sequenced in a study of control samples from healthy donors and cancer patients. Measured with immunoSEQ multiplex PCR; TCRdb has only the in-frame clones, and not every one. The table lists fewer than 200,000 clones, 80% to 95% of them singletons, with roughly 1.5% in the top ten. Sequenced: blood. All receptors come from a man aged 18 to 35 in good health.

The rearrangement uses TRBV6-5 and TRBJ2-3; tentatively, D is TRBD1 or TRBD2 (5 bases each). CDR3 length equals 14 residues. Trimming took off 0 bases at V and 2 bases at J, with 6 bases between the two ends. Per germline, CDR1 MNHEY and CDR2 SVGAGI. CDR3 sequence: CASSYSGDTDTQYF. DNA of the CDR3: TGTGCCAGCAGTTACTCGGGGGACACAGATACGCAGTATTTT.

The chain uses TRBV12-3 or TRBV12-4 and TRBJ2-2; possibly TRBD2 for D (5 bases). Trimming stripped 5 bases from V and 4 bases from J, with 8 bases between. This CDR3 region has 13 residues. The CDR3 nucleotides read TGTGCCAGCAGTGGGGAGTTCACCGGGGAGCTGTTTTTT. It is translated as CASSGEFTGELFF.

The rearrangement links TRBV18 to TRBJ2-1; 12 bases line up with TRBD1. The germline CDR1 and CDR2 sequences are KGHSH and LQKENI. The junction had 3 bases not matched to a gene; V was cut back by 3 bases and J by 6 bases. This CDR3 is 15 amino acids long. The CDR3 DNA reads as TGTGCCAGCTCACCGGGGACAGGGGGCCTCAATGAGCAGTTCTTC. The encoded protein is CASSPGTGGLNEQFF.

This clone is a singleton in its sample. This chain uses TRBV5-1 with TRBJ1-1; D ambiguous. With 4 bases removed from V and 0 bases from J, the gap between germline ends came to 13 bases. The CDR3 sequence is 15 residues long. CDR1 and CDR2 from the germline V gene are SGHRS and YFSETQ. The DNA of the CDR3 is TGCGCCAGCAGCATTCTAGGACGGGTGAACACTGAAGCTTTCTTT. Amino acid sequence: CASSILGRVNTEAFF.

The V call is TRBV19, the J call TRBJ1-5, with 9 bases lining up with TRBD1. The germline V gene encodes CDR1 LNHDA and CDR2 SQIVND (reference sequence). Trimming at V came to 9 bases and at J to 6 bases, leaving 15 bases not matched to a gene. The CDR3 has 16 residues. The CDR3 DNA is TGTGCCAGCGAACGGGTGGACAGGGGATATCGTCAGCCCCAGCATTTT. Translating it yields CASERVDRGYRQPQHF.

This clone was seen only once. V usage is TRBV5-1 and J usage is TRBJ1-4, with 7 positions matching TRBD1. With V trimmed by 0 bases and J by 3 bases, 5 bases remained unmatched. The CDR3 consists of 16 residues. Germline V gene data show CDR1 as SGHRS and CDR2 as YFSETQ. In DNA form, the CDR3 reads TGCGCCAGCAGCTTGGGCCCGACAGGGTCTAATGAAAAACTGTTTTTT. Its protein is CASSLGPTGSNEKLFF.